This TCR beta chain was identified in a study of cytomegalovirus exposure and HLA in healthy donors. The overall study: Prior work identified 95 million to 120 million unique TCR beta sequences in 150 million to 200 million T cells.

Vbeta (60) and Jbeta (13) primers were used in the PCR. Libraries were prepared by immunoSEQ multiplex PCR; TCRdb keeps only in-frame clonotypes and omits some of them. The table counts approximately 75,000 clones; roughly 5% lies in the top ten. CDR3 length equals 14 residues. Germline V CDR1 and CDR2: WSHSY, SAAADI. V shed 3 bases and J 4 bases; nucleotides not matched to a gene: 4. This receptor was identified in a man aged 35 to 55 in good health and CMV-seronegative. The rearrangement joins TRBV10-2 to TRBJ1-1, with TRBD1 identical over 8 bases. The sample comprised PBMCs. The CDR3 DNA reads TGCGCCAGCAGTGATCAGGGGGCAGGCACTGAAGCTTTCTTT. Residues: CASSDQGAGTEAFF.